This T cell receptor (beta chain) is from a study of graft-versus-host responses after intestinal transplantation. Here immunoSEQ multiplex PCR was the method, and the copy in TCRdb shows in-frame clones only, minus some. The data contain some 96,000 clones, more than 80% of them singletons. This CDR3 is 14 amino acids long. V was pared by 8 bases and J by 3 bases, with 10 bases of the junction left unmatched. Germline V lookup: CDR1 SGHRS, CDR2 YFSETQ. The chain has TRBV5-1 and TRBJ2-7; 8 nucleotides line up with TRBD1. Specimen: PBMCs, collected around 450 days after intestinal transplant. This receptor was taken from a human patient who received an intestinal transplant, so some T cells may come from the graft donor. The CDR3 DNA follows: TGCGCCAGTAAGCCCGGGACAGGCGTCTACGAGCAGTACTTC. Residues: CASKPGTGVYEQYF. Together with reference TRBV5-1 and TRBJ2-7, the CDR3 gives the full variable domain: KAGVTQTPRYLIKTRGQQVTLSCSPISGHRSVSWYQQTPGQGLQFLFEYFSETQRNKGNFPGRFSGRQFSNSRSEMNVSTLELGDSALYLCASKPGTGVYEQYFGPGTRLTVT.